These T cell receptor beta chains were read from a single sample in a study of blood T cell repertoires in COVID-19. Assay used: immunoSEQ multiplex PCR; TCRdb lists only in-frame clones, some missing. The data hold 200,000 to 300,000 clones, with about nine tenths observed a single time. The sequencing input was PBMCs or T cells enriched from blood (not recorded which). These receptors all stem from a woman under 40 with acute COVID-19. Both conserved end residues are part of each CDR3. D genes are given only for firm matches. Only part of the rows carry a size: once, few, many, or a class if the clone is expanded.

TRBV29-1	-	once	TRBJ2-6	CSVEQADSGANVLTF	TGCAGCGTTGAACAGGCCGACTCTGGGGCCAACGTCCTGACTTTC
TRBV7-6	-	few	TRBJ1-3	CASSLALLYGNTIYF	TGTGCCAGCAGCTTAGCCCTACTATATGGAAACACCATATATTTT
TRBV10-1	-	-	TRBJ2-3	CATGQSTDTQYF	TGCGCCACTGGACAGAGCACAGATACGCAGTATTTT
TRBV10-3	-	-	TRBJ1-2	CAISGGQDGYTF	TGTGCCATCAGTGGAGGGCAGGATGGCTACACCTTC
TRBV6-2/TRBV6-3	TRBD2	-	TRBJ2-7	CASSYRTSSYEQYF	TGTGCCAGCAGTTACCGGACTAGCTCCTACGAGCAGTACTTC
TRBV6-4	TRBD2	-	TRBJ2-5	CASSRLAGDQETQYF	TGTGCCAGCAGCCGACTAGCGGGGGACCAAGAGACCCAGTACTTC
TRBV4-1	-	-	TRBJ1-4	CASTPKSHRATNEKLFF	TGCGCCAGCACCCCAAAGAGCCACCGCGCAACTAATGAAAAACTGTTTTTT
TRBV5-1	-	-	TRBJ2-3	CASSSQGTDTQYF	TGCGCCAGCAGTTCTCAGGGGACAGATACGCAGTATTTT
TRBV14	TRBD1	-	TRBJ1-6	CASSHTGGISPLHF	TGTGCCAGCAGCCATACAGGGGGCATCTCACCCCTCCACTTT
TRBV7-9	-	-	TRBJ1-4	CASSQGSTNEKLFF	TGTGCCAGCAGCCAGGGATCAACTAATGAAAAACTGTTTTTT
TRBV5-5	-	-	TRBJ1-5	CASSLRWGDSNQPQHF	TGTGCCAGCAGCTTGCGTTGGGGAGATAGCAATCAGCCCCAGCATTTT
TRBV25-1	-	-	TRBJ1-5	CASSDRYSNQPQHF	TGTGCCAGCAGCGACAGATATAGCAATCAGCCCCAGCATTTT
TRBV19	-	-	TRBJ1-2	CASSMGDTGYGYTF	TGTGCCAGTAGTATGGGGGACACAGGCTATGGCTACACCTTC
TRBV10-3	TRBD2	-	TRBJ2-7	CAISENGGGSYEQYF	TGTGCCATCAGTGAGAATGGGGGGGGGTCCTACGAGCAGTACTTC
TRBV6-5	TRBD1	-	TRBJ1-2	CASRTDRGHGYTF	TGTGCCAGCAGAACCGACAGGGGGCATGGCTACACCTTC
TRBV29-1	-	few	TRBJ1-1	CSGIREVNTEAFF	TGCAGCGGTATCAGGGAAGTAAACACTGAAGCTTTCTTT
TRBV11-2	-	once	TRBJ2-4	CASSPSSGKNIQYF	TGTGCCAGCAGCCCCTCGTCCGGGAAAAACATTCAGTACTTC
TRBV6-2/TRBV6-3	TRBD1	few	TRBJ1-6	CASSRTAPGQGASPLHF	TGTGCCAGCAGCCGTACCGCTCCGGGACAGGGTGCTTCACCCCTCCACTTT
TRBV7-2	-	-	TRBJ2-7	CASSLPQPGGYEQYF	TGTGCCAGCAGCCTACCCCAGCCCGGAGGCTACGAGCAGTACTTC
TRBV6-5	-	-	TRBJ2-7	CASSYSDSYYEQYF	TGTGCCAGCAGTTACTCAGACAGCTACTACGAGCAGTACTTC
TRBV18	-	-	TRBJ1-6	CASSLQGPDLSSPLHF	TGTGCCAGCTCACTACAGGGACCCGATCTTTCTTCACCCCTCCACTTT
TRBV4-2	-	once	TRBJ1-1	CASSLTAGKGDEAFF	TGTGCCAGCAGCCTCACCGCGGGTAAGGGGGATGAAGCTTTCTTT